These 10 T cell receptor beta chains originate from one sample sequenced in a study of Ad26.COV2.S vaccination and SARS-CoV-2 variants. Produced via immunoSEQ multiplex PCR; TCRdb's table is partial and in-frame only. The table records about 350,000 clones, about 91% of them present only once. This sample comprised peripheral blood, obtained after recovery from COVID-19. These receptors all come from a human donor who had recovered from COVID-19.

The V call is TRBV12-3 or TRBV12-4, the J call TRBJ1-6; tentatively, D is TRBD1 (5 bases). This CDR3 has 13 amino acids. V was cut by 2 bases and J by 8 bases, with 7 bases left in between. DNA for the CDR3: TGTGCCAGCAGTTTACAGGGCGATTCACCCCTCCACTTT. This gives the protein CASSLQGDSPLHF.

The chain joins TRBV7-2 to TRBJ2-3; D unresolved. Germline V CDR1 and CDR2: SGHTA, FQGNSA. V gave up 5 bases and J gave up 0 bases, with 12 bases separating them. CDR3 length: 15 residues. The DNA for the CDR3 is TGTGCCAGCAGCGACCGCTACGGTAGCACAGATACGCAGTATTTT. Amino acids: CASSDRYGSTDTQYF.

The chain has TRBV2 and TRBJ2-7; no firm D call. V was trimmed by 6 bases and J by 4 bases, leaving 7 bases between them. Germline V lookup: CDR1 SNHLY, CDR2 FYNNEI. The CDR3 sequence is 11 residues long. CDR3 sequence: CASRDLYEQYF. As DNA, the CDR3 is TGTGCCAGCAGAGACCTTTACGAGCAGTACTTC.

V gene TRBV28 combines with J gene TRBJ2-7, with TRBD1 identical over 8 bases. The CDR3 sequence is 16 residues long. Trimming cost V 5 bases and J 5 bases; bases outside gene matches: 14. CDR1 and CDR2 from the germline V gene are MDHEN and SYDVKM. The CDR3 bases are TGTGCCAGCAGTCCGACGCCGGGACAGGACCGTGACGAGCAGTACTTC. The encoded protein is CASSPTPGQDRDEQYF.

The chain has TRBV18 and TRBJ2-1; 8 nucleotides align to TRBD1. Germline values: CDR1 KGHSH, CDR2 LQKENI. The CDR3 runs 19 residues. V trimming: 6 bases; J trimming: 4 bases; junction bases outside the gene matches: 20. The CDR3 nucleotides read TGTGCCAGCTCCCGATTTGTCCCGGGGGACAGGCCTCTATACAATGAGCAGTTCTTC. It encodes CASSRFVPGDRPLYNEQFF. Using reference TRBV18 and TRBJ2-1 for the parts outside the CDR3, the full variable domain is NAGVMQNPRHLVRRRGQEARLRCSPMKGHSHVYWYRQLPEEGLKFMVYLQKENIIDESGMPKERFSAEFPKEGPSILRIQQVVRGDSAAYFCASSRFVPGDRPLYNEQFFGPGTRLTVL.

This clone was seen a handful of times. The chain links TRBV11-2 to TRBJ1-6, with D possibly matching TRBD1 (6 bases). This CDR3 has 14 amino acids. V was pared by 0 bases and J by 7 bases, with 7 bases between. Germline values: CDR1 SGHAT, CDR2 FQNNGV. CDR3 amino acids: CASSLERGNSPLHF. The CDR3 nucleotides are TGTGCCAGCAGCTTAGAAAGGGGGAATTCACCCCTCCACTTT.

CDR3 sequence (DNA): TGTGCCAGCAGCTTGGTAGGCCTGCAGGGAAGCACAGATACGCAGTATTTT. The encoded protein is CASSLVGLQGSTDTQYF. The chain combines TRBV5-4 with TRBJ2-3, with D possibly being TRBD1 (5 bases). V lost 0 bases and J lost 0, with 14 bases in between. This CDR3 has 17 amino acids. The V gene's germline CDR1 is SGHNT and CDR2 YYREEE (reference sequence).

This chain links TRBV20-1 with TRBJ1-1; 7 nucleotides match TRBD1. V lost 3 bases to trimming and J lost 3 bases; unmatched junction nucleotides: 7. This CDR3 is 14 amino acids long. CDR1 and CDR2 (germline): DFQATT, SNEGSKA (reference sequence). The CDR3: CSASWGQQDTEAFF. The DNA for the CDR3 is TGCAGTGCTAGTTGGGGACAGCAAGACACTGAAGCTTTCTTT.

The rearrangement uses TRBV9 and TRBJ1-1; D gene ambiguous. Trimming removed 0 bases at V and 0 bases at J, with 6 bases between. Looked up from germline, CDR1 is SGDLS and CDR2 is YYNGEE. This CDR3 region has 14 residues. The CDR3 region is CASSVDPLNTEAFF. The DNA of the CDR3 is TGTGCCAGCAGCGTAGATCCGCTGAACACTGAAGCTTTCTTT.

This chain uses TRBV5-4 with TRBJ1-1; TRBD1 is a possible D gene (5 bases). The germline V gene has CDR1 SGHNT and CDR2 YYREEE (reference sequence). The CDR3 consists of 15 residues. V dropped 7 bases and J dropped 8 bases, with 24 bases sitting between them. CDR3 bases: TGTGCCAGCTCGGGGGGGTCCCGGGGTTCAGGGGAAGCTTTCTTT. Its translation: CASSGGSRGSGEAFF.